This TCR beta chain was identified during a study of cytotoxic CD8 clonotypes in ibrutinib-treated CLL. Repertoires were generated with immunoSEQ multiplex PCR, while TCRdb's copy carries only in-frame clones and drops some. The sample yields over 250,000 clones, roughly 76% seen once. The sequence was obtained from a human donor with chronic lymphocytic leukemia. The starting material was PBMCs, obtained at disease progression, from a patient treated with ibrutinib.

In DNA form, the CDR3 reads TGTGCCAGCAGCCCAACTGACAGGGGGCAGTACTTC. Translation: CASSPTDRGQYF. The rearrangement joins TRBV6-6 to TRBJ2-7; 8 bases align to TRBD1. The CDR3 contains 12 residues. CDR1 and CDR2 from the germline V gene are MNHNY and SVGAGI (reference sequence). V shed 6 bases and J 9 bases; nucleotides not matched to a gene: 7.